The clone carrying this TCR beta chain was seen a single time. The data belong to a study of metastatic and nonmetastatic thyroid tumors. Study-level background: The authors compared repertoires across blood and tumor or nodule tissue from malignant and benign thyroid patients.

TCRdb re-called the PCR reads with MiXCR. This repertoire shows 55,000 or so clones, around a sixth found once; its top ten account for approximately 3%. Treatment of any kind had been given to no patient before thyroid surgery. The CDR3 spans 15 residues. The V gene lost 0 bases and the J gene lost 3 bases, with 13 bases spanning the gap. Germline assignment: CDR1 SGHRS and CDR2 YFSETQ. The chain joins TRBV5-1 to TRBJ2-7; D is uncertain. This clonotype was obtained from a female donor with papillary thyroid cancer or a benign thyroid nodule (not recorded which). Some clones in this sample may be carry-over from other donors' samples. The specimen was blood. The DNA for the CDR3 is TGCGCCAGCAGCTTGGAGGTAGGGCAGTTCTACGAGCAGTACTTC. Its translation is CASSLEVGQFYEQYF.